The entry below gives a single T cell receptor (beta chain) sequence along with its context. Antigen unknown. Additional DNA sequences in this sample encode the identical CDR3. This entry belongs to a study of OX40 agonist ivuxolimab in advanced cancers. Overall study results and limits: Antigen specificity remained undetermined for the expanded peripheral T cells. Some nonresponders additionally presented with little normalized T-cell clonal expansion. Individuals who were partial responders at 0.1-3.0 mg/kg had clonal expansion that ranked among the lowest.

Trimming removed 4 bases at V and 2 bases at J, with 3 bases between. CDR1 MNHEY and CDR2 SMNVEV come from the germline V gene (reference sequence). CDR3 size: 11 residues. Here immunoSEQ multiplex PCR was the method, and the copy in TCRdb shows in-frame clones only, minus some. The profile shows about 80,000 clones, 85% to 90% of them singletons. J is TRBJ2-7 and V is TRBV27; D is unclear. This sample comprised CD4+ or CD8+ T cells sorted from blood, obtained in a trial of the OX40 agonist ivuxolimab. This clonotype originated in an adult with an advanced solid tumor such as melanoma, head and neck, liver or kidney cancer. This CDR3 reads CASSSTYEQYF. DNA for the CDR3: TGTGCCAGCAGTTCCACCTACGAGCAGTACTTC.